This TCR beta chain was profiled in a study of CD8+ T cells in alopecia areata. General study findings and limits: Mice gave a clearer picture of TCR sharing than patients did, possibly for HLA-related reasons.

Sorting of pooled cutaneous lymph node cells used CD4, CD8alpha, NKG2D, NKG2ACE and other markers. Germline V gene lookup returns CDR1 NNHDY and CDR2 SYVADS. This CDR3 spans 14 amino acids. Comments on this clone: The antigen remains undetermined. Gene names and germline match the mouse. The read halts 4 residues ahead of the CDR3 end, with the missing end drawn from the germline J gene.

Reverse transcribed after extraction, RNA yielded cDNA as the sequencing template. Profiled with immunoSEQ multiplex PCR; TCRdb holds only in-frame clones, not every one. The specimen has 200,000 to 300,000 clones, none found just once. The sequence was obtained from a C3H/HeJ mouse with alopecia areata. For this mouse line, the MHC haplotype is H2-k. This chain joins TRBV13-3 and TRBJ2-5; 8 bases fit TRBD1. The sequenced sample consisted of CD4+ T cells sorted from a lymph node. The CDR3 bases that were read are TGTGCCAGCAGTGTCGGGACAGGAGAAGAC. This sequence encodes CASSVGTGED. The complete CDR3 protein is CASSVGTGEDTQYF.